The rows below give T cell receptor beta chains drawn from one sample of a study of blood T cells in healthy people across ages. TCRdb ran MiXCR on the 5' RACE reads and lists one entry per CDR3 protein. The sample shows 780,000 or so distinct CDR3 sequences, about 53% of them seen only once. The material sequenced was blood. These receptors all stem from an elderly man in good health. CDR3s include the opening cysteine and the closing phenylalanine or tryptophan. D genes are given only for firm matches. Only part of the rows carry a size: once, few, many, or a class if the clone is expanded.

TRBJ2-2 | TRBV20-1 | - | TRBD2 | TGCAGTGCTAGAGATCGGTCTAGCGGACCTTCTATTAACACCGGGGAGCTGTTTTTT | CSARDRSSGPSINTGELFF
TRBJ1-2 | TRBV4-1 | - | - | TGCGCCAGCAGCCAAGCGGTGGGTTACTATGGCTACACCTTC | CASSQAVGYYGYTF
TRBJ2-2 | TRBV5-1 | - | - | TGCGCCAGCAGCTTGGGACTAGATGGGGCCGGGGAGCTGTTTTTT | CASSLGLDGAGELFF
TRBJ2-1 | TRBV4-1 | - | TRBD2 | TGCGCCAGCAGCCAACTCATATCCCGCCTACGAACGGGGGGGGGATCTGAGCAGTTCTTC | CASSQLISRLRTGGGSEQFF
TRBJ2-7 | TRBV24-1 | - | TRBD2 | TGTGCCACCAGTGATCCCCGGACTAGCGGCGAGCAGTACTTC | CATSDPRTSGEQYF
TRBJ2-4 | TRBV29-1 | few | - | TGCAGCGCAAAACAGTCCAAAAACATTCAGTACTTC | CSAKQSKNIQYF
TRBJ1-1 | TRBV27 | - | TRBD1 | TGTGCCAGCAGTTTAGGGACAGGGGCGACTGAAGCTTTCTTT | CASSLGTGATEAFF
TRBJ2-7 | TRBV7-9 | few | - | TGTGCTGGCGGACAGTACTCTTCCTACGAGCAGTACTTC | CAGGQYSSYEQYF
TRBJ2-7 | TRBV15 | once | TRBD2 | TGTGCCACCACCCGAGCGGGAGGGGACTACGAGCAGTACTTC | CATTRAGGDYEQYF
TRBJ2-7 | TRBV28 | - | - | TGTGCCAGCAGTGTACTGGGGGGTCGCGACGAGCAGTACTTC | CASSVLGGRDEQYF
TRBJ2-1 | TRBV4-1 | - | - | TGCGCCAGCAGCCAAGATTATTTAGGCAGTGAGCAGTTCTTC | CASSQDYLGSEQFF
TRBJ2-1 | TRBV5-5 | - | - | TGTGCCAGCAGCCCCCCCCACCTCAATGAGCAGTTCTTC | CASSPPHLNEQFF
TRBJ2-4 | TRBV5-1 | - | - | TGCGCCAGCAGCTTGAGCAGTCTAGCCAAAAACATTCAGTACTTC | CASSLSSLAKNIQYF
TRBJ2-1 | TRBV5-6 | - | - | TGTGCCAGCAGCTTGGTCCAGGGGAGTAATGAGCAGTTCTTC | CASSLVQGSNEQFF
TRBJ2-1 | TRBV18 | few | TRBD2 | TGTGCCAGCTCATCGCTAGCGGGAGTGGAGCAGTTCTTC | CASSSLAGVEQFF
TRBJ2-3 | TRBV6-6 | - | TRBD2 | TGTGCCAGCAGTACCGGGCGGGAGGTTGGCAGATACGCGTATTTT | CASSTGREVGRYAYF
TRBJ2-7 | TRBV7-2 | - | TRBD2 | TGTGCCAGCAGCTTAAAATGGACTAGCCCCGAGCAGTACTTC | CASSLKWTSPEQYF
TRBJ2-3 | TRBV12-3/TRBV12-4 | - | TRBD2 | TGTGCCAGCGGTCGCGGGAGCTCAGATACGCAGTATTTT | CASGRGSSDTQYF
TRBJ1-2 | TRBV5-1 | - | - | TGCGCCAGCAGCCGGACGGATAACTATGGCTACGCCTTC | CASSRTDNYGYAF
TRBJ2-6 | TRBV27 | - | - | TGTGCCAGCAGTTCCGGGACGGCTGGGGCCAACGTCCTGACTTTC | CASSSGTAGANVLTF
TRBJ2-7 | TRBV10-3 | - | TRBD1 | TGTGCCATCAGTGAGTTTAAGGGGGCATCCTACGAGCAGTACTTC | CAISEFKGASYEQYF
TRBJ2-3 | TRBV9 | few | TRBD2 | TGTGCCAGCAGCGTAGGAGGGACTAGCGGGAGCCCACGAAGGGATACGCAGTATTTT | CASSVGGTSGSPRRDTQYF
TRBJ2-3 | TRBV15 | - | TRBD1 | TGTGCCACCAGCGGGGACAGGGCAGGAGATACGCAGTATTTT | CATSGDRAGDTQYF
TRBJ2-7 | TRBV7-2 | - | TRBD2 | TGTGCCAGCAGCTTATTTAGCGGGAGCTCCTACGAGCAGTACTTC | CASSLFSGSSYEQYF
TRBJ2-3 | TRBV15 | many | - | TGTGCCACCAGCAGAGTTCTGCTAGGGGATACGCAGTATTTT | CATSRVLLGDTQYF